These 7 T cell receptor beta chains came from one sample sequenced in a study of cytomegalovirus exposure and HLA in healthy donors. It was with 60 Vbeta and 13 Jbeta primers that the PCR ran. Clones were read by immunoSEQ multiplex PCR, and TCRdb kept only the in-frame ones, dropping some. In the table there are 75,000 to 85,000 clones, around 81% of which are singletons. The sequenced sample was PBMCs. These receptor sequences come from a male donor in good health and CMV-seronegative.

This rearrangement joins TRBV5-1 to TRBJ2-7; 7 bases line up with TRBD2. Unmatched junction bases numbered 9, after V lost 0 bases and J lost 6 bases. Germline-derived CDR1 and CDR2 are SGHRS and YFSETQ. This CDR3 spans 15 amino acids. The CDR3 reads CASSLAPTSSSEQYF. CDR3 DNA sequence: TGCGCCAGCAGCTTGGCCCCGACTAGCTCGTCCGAGCAGTACTTC.

This clone was observed once. This rearrangement joins TRBV11-3 to TRBJ2-1, with 8 bases identical to TRBD2. CDR1 and CDR2 from the germline V gene are SGHNT and YENEEA. The V gene end was trimmed by 0 bases and the J gene end by 14 bases; junction bases not matched to a gene: 6. CDR3 length: 13 amino acids. For the CDR3, the DNA is TGTGCCAGCAGCTTAGATCGGGAGGGCCGGGAGTTCTTC. This encodes CASSLDREGREFF.

The chain links TRBV2 to TRBJ2-7; 8 nucleotides match TRBD1. J was trimmed by 2 bases and V by 8 bases; bases with no gene match: 5. The length of the CDR3 is 13 residues. In germline, CDR1 is SNHLY, CDR2 FYNNEI. CDR3 protein: CASFRGQAYEQYF. The DNA of the CDR3 is TGTGCCAGCTTTCGGGGACAGGCCTACGAGCAGTACTTC.

The rearrangement links TRBV9 to TRBJ1-3; D is uncertain. Trimming removed 3 bases from V and 0 bases from J, with 7 bases in between. From germline, CDR1 is SGDLS and CDR2 YYNGEE. CDR3 size: 14 residues. CDR3: CASSDASSGNTIYF. In nucleotides, the CDR3 is TGTGCCAGCAGCGATGCGTCCTCTGGAAACACCATATATTTT.

V gene TRBV23-1 combines with J gene TRBJ2-6; D ambiguous. TRBV23-1 is assigned to the ORF class and has an uncertain function. V lost 2 bases and J 0 bases, leaving 11 bases between the germline ends. The CDR3 runs 17 residues. The CDR3 protein is CASSQPLADSGANVLTF. The CDR3 DNA is TGCGCCAGCAGTCAACCCTTAGCCGACTCTGGGGCCAACGTCCTGACTTTC.

The chain employs TRBV7-8 and TRBJ2-3, with a tentative D call TRBD2 (7 bases). V gave up 1 base and J gave up 2 bases, with 13 bases separating them. Germline V gene lookup returns CDR1 SGHVS and CDR2 FQNEAQ. The CDR3 runs 16 residues. CDR3 DNA sequence: TGTGCCAGCAGCTTAGTGGGTGGGGGGGCCACAGATACGCAGTATTTT. Protein product: CASSLVGGGATDTQYF. Supplemented by reference TRBV7-8 and TRBJ2-3, the full variable domain reads GAGVSQSPRYKVAKRGQDVALRCDPISGHVSLFWYQQALGQGPEFLTYFQNEAQLDKSGLPSDRFFAERPEGSVSTLKIQRTQQEDSAVYLCASSLVGGGATDTQYFGPGTRLTVL.

The V call is TRBV27, the J call TRBJ1-4; maybe TRBD1 (5 bases). This CDR3 has 19 residues. V lost 3 bases, J lost 7 bases, and 27 bases lay in between. Germline loops: CDR1 MNHEY, CDR2 SMNVEV (reference sequence). The CDR3 sequence: CASSFQGPRRVWGGEKLFF. The CDR3 nucleotides are TGTGCCAGCAGTTTTCAAGGGCCCAGGAGGGTCTGGGGCGGTGAAAAACTGTTTTTT.